Below, 10 T cell receptor beta chains from the same sample are listed, as sequenced in a study of beta chain features in type 1 diabetes. Every isolated RNA sample was fully reverse transcribed, so sequencing captured expressed TCRB transcripts. TCRdb's table, derived via immunoSEQ multiplex PCR, lists solely in-frame clones and lacks some. The sample consists of about 240,000 clones, 25% to 30% of them appearing once. Specimen: central memory CD4+ T cells from blood. The receptors come from a man aged 25-45 years in good health.

The V gene is TRBV6-6, the J gene TRBJ1-3; TRBD1 matches at 7 bases. This CDR3 spans 16 amino acids. The trim removed 0 bases at V and 3 bases at J, leaving 5 bases unmatched. Germline CDR1 MNHNY, CDR2 SVGAGI (reference sequence). The CDR3 DNA sequence: TGTGCCAGCAGTTACTCACGACAGGGAAGTGGAAACACCATATATTTT. This codes for CASSYSRQGSGNTIYF.

The rearrangement joins TRBV9 to TRBJ2-1, with 11 nucleotides matching TRBD2. Losses at the gene ends were 0 bases for V and 2 bases for J; bases not matched to a gene: 4. This CDR3 has 17 amino acids. CDR1 is SGDLS and CDR2 is YYNGEE in the germline V gene. The CDR3 nucleotides are TGTGCCAGCAGCGTAGCTGTTAGCGGGAGGGCCTACAATGAGCAGTTCTTC. Translating gives CASSVAVSGRAYNEQFF.

V and J are TRBV19 and TRBJ2-6; D not resolved. CDR1 is LNHDA, CDR2 SQIVND, per germline (reference sequence). CDR3 size: 12 residues. V was clipped by 5 bases and J by 4 bases, with 3 bases between them. The chain's CDR3 is CASSPGANVLTF. DNA of the CDR3: TGTGCCAGTAGTCCCGGGGCCAACGTCCTGACTTTC.

This clone was recorded a few times. In DNA, the CDR3 is TGTGCCAGCAGCTTAGGATCAGGGAACTATGGCTACACCTTC. This codes for CASSLGSGNYGYTF. The chain is built from TRBV7-7 and TRBJ1-2, with D maybe TRBD1 (5 bases). V lost 1 base, J lost 2 bases, and 8 bases lay in between. CDR3 size: 14 residues. Germline V gene data show CDR1 as SSHAT and CDR2 as FNYEAQ (reference sequence).

The J gene is TRBJ2-3, the V gene TRBV7-9; D remains unclear. From germline, CDR1 is SEHNR and CDR2 FQNEAQ (reference sequence). CDR3 length: 14 amino acids. V lost 5 bases, J lost 5 bases, and 14 bases lay in between. CDR3 DNA sequence: TGTGCCAGCAGCCGCAGATTGGATCAAGATACGCAGTATTTT. It is translated as CASSRRLDQDTQYF.

The CDR3 DNA sequence: TGTGCCTGGAGTGTACTACCAAGGTACGGTCGACCTCTCTACAATGAGCAGTTCTTC. This translates into CAWSVLPRYGRPLYNEQFF. The V and J genes are TRBV30 and TRBJ2-1; D gene unclear. Germline lookup yields CDR1 GTSNPN and CDR2 SVGIG (reference sequence). V lost 0 bases to trimming and J lost 3 bases, with 24 bases between them. CDR3 size: 19 residues.

The J gene is TRBJ2-3, the V gene TRBV11-2, with 8 nucleotides matching TRBD2. Germline V gene data show CDR1 as SGHAT and CDR2 as FQNNGV. V shed 5 bases and J 2 bases; nucleotides not matched to a gene: 9. This CDR3 comprises 16 residues. The CDR3 spells CASSGRGAGATDTQYF. The CDR3, as DNA: TGTGCCAGCAGCGGTAGGGGAGCGGGGGCCACAGATACGCAGTATTTT.

This clone was counted between two and nine times. A read error is the likely source, as a far larger clone sits one nucleotide away. The gene calls are TRBV30 and TRBJ1-5, with a possible D match to TRBD1 (6 bases). V gave up 3 bases and J gave up 4 bases, with 10 bases separating them. Germline V CDR1 and CDR2: GTSNPN, SVGIG (reference sequence). The CDR3 loop spans 13 amino acids. CDR3 amino acids: CAWRQQGNQPQHF. CDR3 nucleotides: TGTGCCTGGAGGCAACAGGGTAATCAGCCCCAGCATTTT.

The J gene is TRBJ2-7, the V gene TRBV11-3, with unresolved D. Germline values: CDR1 SGHNT, CDR2 YENEEA. V lost 1 base and J 2 bases, leaving 9 bases between the germline ends. The CDR3 contains 14 residues. The CDR3 DNA sequence: TGTGCCAGCAGCTTAGTTACTGATGCCTACGAGCAGTACTTC. Its protein is CASSLVTDAYEQYF.

This clone has only a few counts. The chain is built from TRBV29-1 and TRBJ2-1; TRBD2 matches 8 bases. The V and J ends lost 8 bases and 3 bases, in that order; junction bases with no gene match: 15. Germline V gene sequence: CDR1 SQVTM, CDR2 ANQGSEA. The CDR3 runs to 16 residues. As DNA, the CDR3 is TGCAGCCTCAGACTAGCGCCGAAGGGCCTCTACAATGAGCAGTTCTTC. Amino acid sequence: CSLRLAPKGLYNEQFF.